This T cell receptor beta chain was profiled in a study of shared clonotypes between healthy human individuals. V lost 5 bases to trimming and J lost 5 bases; unmatched junction nucleotides: 12. CDR1 LNHDA and CDR2 SQIVND come from the germline V gene (reference sequence). The CDR3 is 16 amino acids. An approximately 200 ng quantity of DNA, tens of thousands of T cell genomes, went into the sorted-subset replicate PCRs. Method: immunoSEQ multiplex PCR; TCRdb's copy keeps in-frame clones and lacks some. This sample has about 700,000 clones, with under 80% found just once. In its sample, this clone was seen once.

The chain links TRBV19 to TRBJ2-5; 9 bases are shared with TRBD1. Sequences were obtained from memory CD4+ T cells sorted from blood. Subset here: CD45RA-negative fraction. This sequence was found in a woman in her twenties or thirties in good health. The CDR3 DNA is TGTGCCAGTAGTGGGCCCGGGACAGGGTTTCAGGAGACCCAGTACTTC. Translating it yields CASSGPGTGFQETQYF.